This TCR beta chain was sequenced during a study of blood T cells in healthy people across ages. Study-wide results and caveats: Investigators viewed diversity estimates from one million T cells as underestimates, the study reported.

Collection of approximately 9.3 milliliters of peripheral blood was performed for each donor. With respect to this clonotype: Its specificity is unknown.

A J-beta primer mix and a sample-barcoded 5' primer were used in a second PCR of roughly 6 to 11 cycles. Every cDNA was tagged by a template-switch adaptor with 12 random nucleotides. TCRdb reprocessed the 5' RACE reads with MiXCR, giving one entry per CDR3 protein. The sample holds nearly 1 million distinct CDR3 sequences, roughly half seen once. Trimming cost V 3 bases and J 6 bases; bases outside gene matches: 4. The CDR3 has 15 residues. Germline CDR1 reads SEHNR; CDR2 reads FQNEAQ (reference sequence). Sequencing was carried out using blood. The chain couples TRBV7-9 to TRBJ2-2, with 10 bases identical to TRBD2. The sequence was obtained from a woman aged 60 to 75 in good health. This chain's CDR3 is CASSFLAGVPGELFF. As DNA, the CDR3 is TGTGCCAGCAGCTTCCTAGCGGGAGTTCCCGGGGAGCTGTTTTTT.